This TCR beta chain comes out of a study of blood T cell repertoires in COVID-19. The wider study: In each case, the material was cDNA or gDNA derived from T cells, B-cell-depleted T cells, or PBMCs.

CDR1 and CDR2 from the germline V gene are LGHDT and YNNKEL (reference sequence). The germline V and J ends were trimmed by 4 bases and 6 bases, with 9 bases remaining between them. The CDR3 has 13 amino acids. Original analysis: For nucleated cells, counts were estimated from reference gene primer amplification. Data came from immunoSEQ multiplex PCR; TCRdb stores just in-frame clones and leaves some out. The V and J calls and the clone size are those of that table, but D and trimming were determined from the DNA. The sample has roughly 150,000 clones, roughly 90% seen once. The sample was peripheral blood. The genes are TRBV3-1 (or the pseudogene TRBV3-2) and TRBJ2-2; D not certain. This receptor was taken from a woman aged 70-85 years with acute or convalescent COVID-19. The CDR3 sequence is CASSLLESGELFF. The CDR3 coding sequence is TGTGCCAGCAGCCTGCTCGAGTCCGGGGAGCTGTTTTTT.